This TCR beta chain was obtained from a study of cytomegalovirus exposure and HLA in healthy donors. Study information: An early data release held 79 million or so unique TCRs from HLA-typed donors. Across almost 400 genotyped donors, 81% landed in the Caucasian-associated ancestry cluster.

The PCR was carried out with 60 Vbeta primers and 13 Jbeta primers. The data were produced by immunoSEQ multiplex PCR, yet TCRdb's version contains in-frame clones alone and is incomplete. In the table there are roughly 120,000 clones, approximately 75% of which are singletons. As to this clone: Its antigen is undetermined.

The CDR3 is 18 residues long. Germline CDR1 and CDR2: LGHNA and YNFKEQ. V was trimmed by 0 bases and J by 2 bases, leaving 14 bases between them. The study's findings and limits: HLA-A and HLA-B allele assignments for most subjects were reportedly predicted accurately using TCR beta sequences. Later genetic work tied a missense DCLRE1C variant to beta-chain V and J trimming.

Sample: PBMCs. The V call is TRBV4-2, the J call TRBJ2-6, with D possibly being TRBD1 (5 bases). The sequence was obtained from a man in his fifties in good health and CMV-seropositive. This chain's CDR3 is CASSQDVDRVTGANVLTF. Here the CDR3 DNA reads TGTGCCAGCAGCCAAGATGTAGACAGAGTAACTGGGGCCAACGTCCTGACTTTC.